This T cell receptor (beta chain) derives from a study of shared clonotypes between healthy human individuals. This table comes from immunoSEQ multiplex PCR, and its TCRdb copy is limited to in-frame clones, with some not included. The sample shows around 500,000 clones, over 70% of them seen only once. The CDR3 consists of 13 residues. V was pared by 3 bases and J by 5 bases, with 13 bases between. Per germline, CDR1 SQVTM and CDR2 ANQGSEA. This chain uses TRBV29-1 with TRBJ2-5, with D perhaps TRBD2 (5 bases). The TCR sequence derives from a woman aged 40 to 49 in good health. Some clones in this sample may be carry-over from other donors' samples. Source material: PBMCs. The CDR3 nucleotides are TGCAGCGTTGAGACCGGGAAAGGGGAGACCCAGTACTTC. This sequence encodes CSVETGKGETQYF.